This T cell receptor (gamma chain) came from a study of intestinal T cells in coeliac disease (dated by TCRdb to between 2020 and 2021). With respect to the entire study: In the TRG cohort, the mean age of coeliac patients was 15 to 16 years compared with about 51 years for controls, so the coeliac patients were much younger than the controls. The TCR-delta (TRD) cohort included duodenal biopsies from ten or so coeliac disease patients and ten or so non-coeliac controls. Duodenal biopsies from roughly 35 coeliac disease patients and some 19 non-coeliac controls were included in a second, larger TCR-gamma (TRG) cohort. Overall study outcomes, separate from this receptor: Coeliac and control groups differed significantly in age, although an age-split analysis did not yield significant classification. There was no way to tell repeated CDR3 amino acid sequences apart from PCR duplicates. FFPE-derived DNA was found to be relatively degraded, and loss of a proportion of TCR sequences in each sample was likely caused by this degradation. In training, clustering based on TRD kmers put every one of the 22 biopsies in the right class, and the leave-one-out accuracy was reported as 91%. Clustering based on TRG put 51 of 54 biopsies (94.4%) in the right class, and the reported leave-one-out accuracy was approximately 90%.

CDR1 is given as VTNTFY and CDR2 as YDVSTARD, both from the germline V gene (reference sequence). The CDR3 goes from the cysteine to the phenylalanine over 14 residues. Of all the DNA, just the CDR3 is kept, 42 bases in frame from base 1. In the case of this clone: Its cognate antigen has yet to be identified. The junction does not match germline at one end; this may be a read error.

The method behind the library was multiplex PCR. Sequencing used an Ion Torrent PGM. TRG repertoires were amplified from roughly 190 ng of biopsy DNA using the LymphoTrack kit, whose primers carry Illumina adapters. TRG amplicons were cleaned up with AMPure XP beads, measured on a 2100 Bioanalyzer, and combined in equimolar amounts. An Ion PGM instrument was used to sequence the TRG libraries. From the authors' description of their analysis: FastX discarded any read in which over 10% of nucleotides had a quality score below the third quartile for that patient. Reads were aligned with IMGT/HighV-QUEST to assign V, D and J genes, identify CDR3 regions and assess functionality. Sequences were converted to amino acids, and every sequence predicted to be non-functional was removed. CDR3s were split into kmers with and without positional annotation, PCA was performed on kmer frequencies, and samples were clustered using all 1023 combinations of PCs 1-10. Classification was validated by leave-one-out cross-validation, re-optimising parameters on the remaining samples each time. Shannon diversity was calculated with the vegan R package from repeated random subsamples, each the size of the lowest read count. Via CATT, TCRdb reprocessed the public reads, and rows with identical DNA were then joined. Clone size and V and J calls follow TCRdb, not the original study. This sample is represented by around 940 gamma-chain clones; about half of them were singletons. Approximately 31% of the sample goes to the ten largest clones.

Genomic DNA was extracted with the QIAamp DNA FFPE tissue kit from ten 5-um FFPE scrolls per case. To test whether coeliac disease could be classified from the TCR repertoire, the study used duodenal biopsies that were formalin-fixed paraffin-embedded, fully anonymised, and surplus to diagnostic needs. No clinical or histological suspicion of coeliac disease was present in controls, and upper endoscopy was performed in controls for reflux, dyspepsia or gastritis. The clonotype comes from a human donor who served as a control with a normal duodenal biopsy, not a healthy volunteer. Source material: a duodenal biopsy. The rearrangement joined TRGV3 to TRGJ1 or TRGJ2. The CDR3 sequence is CATWTGRLYYKKLF. The nucleotide sequence is given as TGTGCCACCTGGACAGGCAGGCTATATTATAAGAAACTCTTC.